This T cell receptor beta chain comes out of a study of T-cell memory formation after mild COVID-19. Study-wide results and caveats: While clones contracting from day 15 to 85 were balanced between CD4 and CD8, later expanders leaned CD4+. Mostly located in CM and EM were contracting CD4+ clones, with contracting CD8+ clones located in EMRA.

Worth noting for this clonotype: What it binds is unknown.

Looked up from germline, CDR1 is KGHSH and CDR2 is LQKENI. Trimming cost V 3 bases and J 6 bases, with 20 bases left between them. The CDR3 loop spans 17 amino acids. Employing constant-segment primers, 5'RACE generated TCR alpha and TCR beta cDNA libraries bearing sample barcodes and UMIs. Using its own MiXCR run on the 5' RACE reads, TCRdb lists one record per CDR3 protein. The table has over 350,000 distinct CDR3 sequences, 20% to 25% seen once. The sequenced sample was PBMCs or a T cell subset sorted from them (not recorded which). The source is an adult woman who had mild COVID-19 (a few samples of this study predate the infection). Cell type and time point are not known. V gene TRBV18 combines with J gene TRBJ2-2; D could derive from TRBD1 or TRBD2 (5 bases each). CDR3 sequence: CASSPQPGTVWAGELFF. CDR3 coding DNA: TGTGCCAGCTCACCCCAACCCGGGACCGTGTGGGCCGGGGAGCTGTTTTTT.